This T cell receptor (beta chain) was found in a study of T cells in Graves' hyperthyroidism and ophthalmopathy. Study results and caveats: The authors' 13 V-J model separated ophthalmopathy from stable hyperthyroidism.

Researchers amplified the TCR beta CDR3 regions from RNA transcripts. Using the HTBI primer set, a first-round RT-PCR was run on the TCR CDR3. TCRdb ran MiXCR on the multiplex PCR reads and lists one entry per CDR3 protein. The data contain around 300,000 distinct CDR3 sequences, 20% to 25% of them singletons. This clonotype turned up a few times. Its antigen is not identified. Trimming pared 2 bases from V and 0 bases from J, leaving 12 bases between. CDR1 and CDR2 (germline): SGHRS, YFSETQ. The CDR3 runs 15 residues. PBMCs were collected from an approximately 9.4 ml volume of fresh peripheral blood. Source material: blood. This receptor was obtained from a man younger than 40 with Graves' ophthalmopathy. V is TRBV5-1 and J is TRBJ2-7; perhaps TRBD2 as D (5 bases). Here the CDR3 reads CASSLSGVTSYEQYF. CDR3 DNA: TGCGCCAGCAGCTTATCCGGGGTTACCTCCTACGAGCAGTACTTC.